A single TCR beta chain is shown here with its context. Its matching antigen is unknown. The data are from a study of T-cell memory formation after mild COVID-19. About the study: TCR clusters were mostly confined to one donor each.

With constant-segment primers, 5'RACE yielded cDNA libraries of TCR alpha and TCR beta that carried sample barcodes and UMIs. TCRdb reprocessed the 5' RACE reads via MiXCR and lists one record per CDR3 protein. The sample includes under 450,000 distinct CDR3 sequences, about 25% of them seen just once. Germline-derived CDR1 and CDR2 are DFQATT and SNEGSKA (reference sequence). The CDR3 covers 13 residues. The V end lost 6 bases, the J end lost 3 bases, and 12 bases lay between the germline ends. Study-wide results and limits: Mostly located in CM and EM were contracting CD4+ clones, with contracting CD8+ clones located in EMRA.

This chain links TRBV20-1 with TRBJ1-5, with D unresolved. The source of this sequence is an adult woman who had mild COVID-19 (a few samples of this study predate the infection). Cell type and time point are not known. The sample comprised PBMCs or a T cell subset sorted from them (not recorded which). The CDR3 is CSALGPYNQPQHF. The CDR3 nucleotides read TGCAGTGCCCTAGGGCCGTACAATCAGCCCCAGCATTTT.